This TCR beta chain stems from a study of cytomegalovirus exposure and HLA in healthy donors. The donors were part of the validation cohort, which consisted of some 120 subjects and was separate from the first cohort of several hundred subjects. TCRdb keeps only in-frame clones here, not all; method: immunoSEQ multiplex PCR. The sample lists tens of thousands of clones; 70% to 90% were seen once. In the case of this clone: Antigen specificity is unknown.

The CDR3 sequence is 15 residues long. Germline V CDR1 and CDR2: LGHNA, YNFKEQ. With V trimmed by 2 bases and J by 5 bases, 9 bases remained unmatched. Regarding the study as a whole: In vitro confirmation showed a few CMV-associated chains to be CMV antigen specific. Reports described diagnosis of cytomegalovirus status by the classifier as highly specific and sensitive.

The TCR sequence derives from a woman aged 18-35 years in good health and CMV-seropositive. J is TRBJ2-7 and V is TRBV4-2; 7 bases are shared with TRBD2. The sample comprised PBMCs. CDR3 loop: CASSQLADSAHEQYF. The CDR3 region has the DNA TGTGCCAGCAGCCAACTAGCGGACTCTGCCCACGAGCAGTACTTC.